This T cell receptor beta chain emerged from a study of identical twins. Broader study findings: Out-of-frame sharing of TCR alpha in monozygotic twins was underestimated by models. Twin-shared out-of-frame alpha sequences showed excess low generation probability.

A universal primer binding site was introduced by template switching. The final cDNA contained unique molecular identifiers. In TCRdb, the 5' RACE reads were re-called with MiXCR into one record per CDR3 protein. The sample yields some 460,000 distinct CDR3 sequences, about 14% seen once. This clonotype was seen more than once but under ten times. Its antigen is not known. The V and J ends lost 6 bases and 5 bases, in that order; junction bases with no gene match: 9. The germline CDR1 and CDR2 sequences are LNHDA and SQIVND (reference sequence). This CDR3 region has 14 residues. In addition, the sample was reused for a study of yellow fever vaccine responses in identical twins. That work states: Twins reportedly showed a vaccine T cell response that seemed partly convergent and partly personalized.

The sequence was obtained from a woman between 18 and 29 years old in good health. The chain is built from TRBV19 and TRBJ1-2; 7 positions agree with TRBD1. The specimen was CD4+ T cells sorted from blood. The CDR3 reads CASSPRGLLYGYTF. The CDR3 DNA is TGTGCCAGTAGCCCAAGGGGGCTATTGTATGGCTACACCTTC.